The 18 T cell receptor beta chains in this list originate from one sample, sequenced in a study of cytomegalovirus exposure and HLA in healthy donors. Use of 60 Vbeta and 13 Jbeta primers characterized the PCR. Assay used: immunoSEQ multiplex PCR; TCRdb lists only in-frame clones, some missing. Among about 130,000 clones, about 80% were seen once, and the ten largest hold 4%. Sequenced sample: PBMCs. The receptors derive from a woman aged 35 to 49 in good health and CMV-seronegative.

This rearrangement joins TRBV27 to TRBJ1-6, with 8 nucleotides matching TRBD1. The V gene's germline CDR1 is MNHEY and CDR2 SMNVEV (reference sequence). The CDR3 sequence is 13 residues long. After removal of 6 bases from V and 10 bases from J, the junction contained 5 bases not matched to a gene. CDR3 nucleotide sequence: TGTGCCAGCAGGACAGGGGTAGGCTCACCCCTCCACTTT. Encoded protein: CASRTGVGSPLHF.

This clone showed up just once. The CDR3 reads CASSSRTEETQYF. The CDR3 DNA follows: TGCGCCAGCAGCTCCCGGACTGAAGAGACCCAGTACTTC. The chain uses TRBV5-1 and TRBJ2-5, with D maybe TRBD2 (5 bases). CDR3 length: 13 amino acids. In germline, CDR1 is SGHRS, CDR2 YFSETQ. The V end lost 3 bases, the J end lost 3 bases, and 9 bases lay between the germline ends.

The genes are TRBV7-9 and TRBJ2-3, with 7 bases fitting TRBD2. The CDR3 has 15 residues. The germline V gene encodes CDR1 SEHNR and CDR2 FQNEAQ (reference sequence). The trim removed 4 bases at V and 5 bases at J, leaving 9 bases unmatched. CDR3 DNA sequence: TGTGCCAGCAGCTCGGGACTATTGGTTGGAGATACGCAGTATTTT. Translated: CASSSGLLVGDTQYF.

The V call is TRBV9, the J call TRBJ2-7; tentative D call: TRBD2 (7 bases). The CDR3 runs 14 residues. V was clipped by 2 bases and J by 2 bases, with 11 bases between them. Per the germline V gene, CDR1 is SGDLS and CDR2 is YYNGEE. In DNA, the CDR3 is TGTGCCAGCAGCGTGGGAGGGGGGGCCTACGAGCAGTACTTC. It codes for CASSVGGGAYEQYF.

V gene TRBV6-1 combines with J gene TRBJ1-1, with a possible D match to TRBD1 (5 bases). Per the germline V gene, CDR1 is MNHNS and CDR2 is SASEGT. Trimming took off 3 bases at V and 1 base at J, with 12 bases between the two ends. The CDR3 contains 15 residues. The CDR3 spells CASSEATDPNTEAFF. The CDR3 DNA sequence: TGTGCCAGCAGTGAGGCGACAGACCCGAACACTGAAGCTTTCTTT.

This clone showed up many times. The V call is TRBV5-1, the J call TRBJ2-1; possible D gene TRBD1, 6 bases. The CDR3 is 15 residues long. V was pared by 1 base and J by 3 bases, with 11 bases between. The V gene's germline CDR1 is SGHRS and CDR2 YFSETQ. The CDR3 region is CASSLPGTNYNEQFF. The CDR3, as DNA: TGCGCCAGCAGCTTGCCCGGGACAAACTACAATGAGCAGTTCTTC.

The chain is built from TRBV6-5 and TRBJ2-5; 7 bases agree with TRBD2. The CDR3 is made up of 16 amino acids. V dropped 2 bases and J dropped 2; count of bases not matched to a gene: 8. Per germline, CDR1 MNHEY and CDR2 SVGAGI. CDR3 DNA: TGTGCCAGCAGTTACGCCGCGGTCGGGAGGCAAGAGACCCAGTACTTC. This sequence encodes CASSYAAVGRQETQYF.

The chain couples TRBV19 to TRBJ2-7; possibly TRBD2 for D (7 bases). In germline, CDR1 is LNHDA, CDR2 SQIVND (reference sequence). The ends were cut back, 5 bases at V and 5 bases at J, with 19 bases in the middle. This CDR3 contains 15 residues. The CDR3 is CASSPRWGGRNEQYF. Here the CDR3 DNA reads TGTGCCAGTAGTCCTCGGTGGGGGGGCCGGAACGAGCAGTACTTC.

This clone showed up just a few times. This rearrangement joins TRBV7-9 to TRBJ2-1; D ambiguous. Trimming took off 2 bases at V and 10 bases at J, with 9 bases between the two ends. CDR3 length: 12 amino acids. Germline CDR1 and CDR2: SEHNR and FQNEAQ (reference sequence). The CDR3 loop is CASSLKSDEQFF. CDR3 nucleotide sequence: TGTGCCAGCAGCTTAAAAAGCGACGAGCAGTTCTTC. The full variable domain, completed using reference TRBV7-9 and TRBJ2-1, is DTGVSQNPRHKITKRGQNVTFRCDPISEHNRLYWYRQTLGQGPEFLTYFQNEAQLEKSRLLSDRFSAERPKGSFSTLEIQRTEQGDSAMYLCASSLKSDEQFFGPGTRLTVL.

The rearrangement links TRBV7-3 to TRBJ2-7, with D maybe TRBD2 (6 bases). The CDR3 loop spans 15 amino acids. Trimming cost V 8 bases and J 7 bases, with 24 bases left between them. Germline CDR1 and CDR2: SGHTA and FQGTGA. The CDR3 coding sequence is TGTGCCAGCGGAGGGATACGGGAAGGGGCGGGAGAGCAGTACTTC. It encodes CASGGIREGAGEQYF.

The chain is built from TRBV7-9 and TRBJ2-3, with D possibly TRBD1 on 6 matching bases. Germline V gene sequence: CDR1 SEHNR, CDR2 FQNEAQ (reference sequence). CDR3 length equals 15 residues. The V end lost 2 bases, the J end lost 0 bases, and 9 bases lay between the germline ends. CDR3 sequence: CASSLRDTSTDTQYF. CDR3 nucleotides: TGTGCCAGCAGCTTAAGGGACACTAGCACAGATACGCAGTATTTT.

V is TRBV27 and J is TRBJ1-1; tentative D call: TRBD1 (5 bases). Trimming left V 5 bases short and J 1 base short, with 11 bases between. Germline V CDR1 and CDR2: MNHEY, SMNVEV (reference sequence). This CDR3 comprises 14 residues. CDR3 DNA sequence: TGTGCCAGCAGTCCACGGACAAAGAACACTGAAGCTTTCTTT. Its protein product is CASSPRTKNTEAFF.

This rearrangement joins TRBV2 to TRBJ1-1, with no clear D. CDR1 is SNHLY and CDR2 is FYNNEI in the germline V gene. The CDR3 loop spans 10 amino acids. The ends were cut back, 4 bases at V and 7 bases at J, with 4 bases in the middle. In DNA form, the CDR3 reads TGTGCCAGCAGTGGTTATGAAGCTTTCTTT. It codes for CASSGYEAFF.

The J gene is TRBJ2-1, the V gene TRBV9; the match to TRBD2 covers 13 bases. This CDR3 is built from 14 residues. Germline V gene data show CDR1 as SGDLS and CDR2 as YYNGEE. Trimming took 3 bases from V and 13 from J; bases not matched to a gene: 7. Here the CDR3 DNA reads TGTGCCAGCAGCGAGGGACTAGCGGGGAGTCCCCAGTTCTTC. Translated: CASSEGLAGSPQFF. Full variable domain (missing parts from reference TRBV9 and TRBJ2-1): DSGVTQTPKHLITATGQRVTLRCSPRSGDLSVYWYQQSLDQGLQFLIQYYNGEERAKGNILERFSAQQFPDLHSELNLSSLELGDSALYFCASSEGLAGSPQFFGPGTRLTVL.

The chain recombines TRBV7-2 with TRBJ1-6; D possibly corresponds to TRBD1 (6 bases). Germline values: CDR1 SGHTA, CDR2 FQGNSA. Trimming removed 7 bases from V and 3 bases from J, with 13 bases in between. CDR3 length: 15 residues. The CDR3 is CASTNGQIYNSPLHF. For the CDR3, the DNA is TGTGCCAGCACCAACGGACAGATCTATAATTCACCCCTCCACTTT.

DNA of the CDR3: TGTGCCAGCTCCCTTAGCGGGGCCTACAATGAGCAGTTCTTC. This translates into CASSLSGAYNEQFF. This chain links TRBV6-1 with TRBJ2-1; 8 nucleotides agree with TRBD2. Germline V CDR1 and CDR2: MNHNS, SASEGT. The CDR3 is 14 residues long. Germline trimming cut 8 bases from V and 2 bases from J; bases unmatched to any gene: 5.

A word on this clone: This CDR3 is also generated by other DNA sequences in the sample. The chain couples TRBV6-6 to TRBJ1-2; 8 bases match TRBD1. The trim removed 6 bases at V and 5 bases at J, leaving 5 bases unmatched. This CDR3 comprises 13 residues. CDR1 and CDR2 from the germline V gene are MNHNY and SVGAGI (reference sequence). The CDR3 nucleotides read TGTGCCAGCAGCCCGGACAGGGTATATGGCTACACCTTC. Its protein product is CASSPDRVYGYTF.

A few counts support this clone. The chain joins TRBV4-3 to TRBJ1-6; possible D gene TRBD1, 5 bases. Germline CDR1 reads LGHNA; CDR2 reads YSLEER. The CDR3 runs to 17 residues. With 1 base removed from V and 3 bases from J, the gap between germline ends came to 13 bases. The CDR3 loop is CASSQGAGNDYNSPLHF. The CDR3 nucleotides read TGCGCCAGCAGCCAAGGAGCAGGGAACGACTATAATTCACCCCTCCACTTT.